This is a list of T cell receptor beta chains from one sample in a study of blood T cell repertoires in COVID-19. Assay: immunoSEQ multiplex PCR; the TCRdb copy retains only in-frame clones and omits some. The data hold about 190,000 clones, with roughly 81% observed a single time. The source material was peripheral blood. These receptors came from a woman aged 80 or older with acute or convalescent COVID-19. Both conserved end residues are part of each CDR3. A D gene is named only where the DNA matches it firmly. Clone size is shown for a subset of rows, as once, few, many or a class of expanded clone.

d_call | j_call | clone_size | v_call | cdr3_aa | cdr3_nt
NA | TRBJ2-5 | NA | TRBV5-5 | CASSLEAGGQPQETQYF | TGTGCCAGCAGCTTGGAGGCCGGCGGGCAGCCCCAAGAGACCCAGTACTTC
NA | TRBJ1-2 | NA | TRBV6-1 | CASSEAPGTNYGYTF | TGTGCCAGCAGTGAAGCTCCGGGAACTAACTATGGCTACACCTTC
NA | TRBJ1-5 | NA | TRBV7-2 | CASSLLSGNQPQHF | TGTGCCAGCAGCTTATTGTCAGGCAACCAGCCCCAGCATTTT
NA | TRBJ1-5 | NA | TRBV12-3/TRBV12-4 | CASSLGGQPQHF | TGTGCCAGCAGTTTAGGAGGTCAGCCCCAGCATTTT
NA | TRBJ1-3 | once | TRBV12-3/TRBV12-4 | CASSVYSGNTIYF | TGTGCCAGCAGCGTGTACTCTGGAAACACCATATATTTT
TRBD2 | TRBJ2-1 | NA | TRBV6-5 | CASSPWVAGDNEQFF | TGTGCCAGCAGTCCCTGGGTAGCGGGAGACAATGAGCAGTTCTTC
NA | TRBJ2-3 | NA | TRBV11-3 | CASSLDQTDTQYF | TGTGCCAGCAGCTTAGATCAAACAGATACGCAGTATTTT
NA | TRBJ2-1 | NA | TRBV5-8 | CASSSLANYSYNEQFF | TGTGCCAGCAGCTCCCTCGCGAATTACTCCTACAATGAGCAGTTCTTC
NA | TRBJ2-7 | NA | TRBV6-5 | CASRTAQGYEQYF | TGTGCCAGCAGGACTGCTCAGGGATACGAGCAGTACTTC
TRBD1 | TRBJ1-5 | NA | TRBV30 | CAWSRTGSNQPQHF | TGTGCCTGGAGCAGGACAGGGAGCAATCAGCCCCAGCATTTT
TRBD2 | TRBJ2-1 | NA | TRBV19 | CASNGGRAMNEQFF | TGTGCCAGTAATGGCGGGAGGGCCATGAATGAGCAGTTCTTC
NA | TRBJ2-1 | NA | TRBV4-1 | CASSQVAGVGANNEQFF | TGCGCCAGCAGCCAAGTGGCCGGGGTCGGAGCGAACAATGAGCAGTTCTTC
TRBD2 | TRBJ2-4 | NA | TRBV2 | CASTAPGAGGLKNIQYF | TGTGCCAGCACCGCACCGGGAGCGGGAGGGCTCAAAAACATTCAGTACTTC
TRBD1 | TRBJ1-6 | NA | TRBV30 | CAWSFTGDSPLHF | TGTGCCTGGAGTTTCACAGGGGATTCACCCCTCCACTTT
NA | TRBJ2-1 | NA | TRBV7-2 | CASSSHYEQFF | TGTGCCAGCAGCTCCCACTATGAGCAGTTCTTC
TRBD1 | TRBJ2-7 | NA | TRBV6-5 | CASLRTGLTYEQYF | TGTGCCAGCTTAAGGACAGGGCTAACCTACGAGCAGTACTTC
TRBD1 | TRBJ1-1 | NA | TRBV7-8 | CASSLRDRVLMNTEAFF | TGTGCCAGCAGCCTAAGGGACAGGGTATTAATGAACACTGAAGCTTTCTTT
NA | TRBJ2-3 | NA | TRBV28 | CASSSSSTRGTDTQYF | TGTGCCAGCAGTTCTTCTAGTACCAGGGGAACAGATACGCAGTATTTT
TRBD1 | TRBJ1-1 | NA | TRBV2 | CASSVQGAEAFF | TGTGCCAGCAGTGTTCAGGGGGCTGAAGCTTTCTTT
TRBD1 | TRBJ1-1 | few | TRBV18 | CASSPWDSKSMNTEAFF | TGTGCCAGCTCACCTTGGGACAGCAAGAGCATGAACACTGAAGCTTTCTTT
TRBD1 | TRBJ1-2 | NA | TRBV7-2 | CASSLGQGDRGYTF | TGTGCCAGCAGCCTCGGACAGGGGGATAGGGGCTACACCTTC
NA | TRBJ2-7 | NA | TRBV3-1/TRBV3-2 | CASGRSGTYEQYF | TGTGCCAGCGGTCGGAGTGGCACCTACGAGCAGTACTTC
NA | TRBJ1-3 | NA | TRBV29-1 | CSVAVGNTIYF | TGCAGCGTTGCCGTTGGAAACACCATATATTTT
TRBD1 | TRBJ2-7 | NA | TRBV5-8 | CASSPRDRGRYEQYF | TGTGCCAGCAGTCCCCGGGACAGGGGCCGCTACGAGCAGTACTTC
NA | TRBJ2-7 | NA | TRBV6-6 | CASSYGGTAYEQYF | TGTGCCAGCAGTTACGGGGGGACCGCCTACGAGCAGTACTTC
NA | TRBJ1-1 | once | TRBV28 | CASRTLNTEAFF | TGTGCCAGCAGAACACTGAACACTGAAGCTTTCTTT